These 14 T cell receptor beta chains were sequenced from one sample in a study of cytomegalovirus exposure and HLA in healthy donors. Primers: 60 Vbeta forward and 13 Jbeta reverse. Here immunoSEQ multiplex PCR was the method, and the copy in TCRdb shows in-frame clones only, minus some. Recorded for this sample: roughly 100,000 clones. Material for sequencing was PBMCs. The source is a woman between 25 and 40 years old in good health and CMV-seronegative.

The V gene is TRBV19, the J gene TRBJ1-6; 7 bases fit TRBD1. Germline loops: CDR1 LNHDA, CDR2 SQIVND (reference sequence). Germline trimming cut 5 bases from V and 0 bases from J; bases unmatched to any gene: 7. The CDR3 runs to 17 residues. The CDR3 nucleotides read TGTGCCAGTAGTCTCGGACAGGCCAGCTCCTATAATTCACCCCTCCACTTT. Its protein is CASSLGQASSYNSPLHF.

Turning to this clone: The germline gene is not matched at one end of the junction; a read error may be the cause. This specimen includes other DNA sequences encoding the same CDR3. The chain has TRBV6-5 and TRBJ2-4, with D possibly being TRBD1 (5 bases). Germline assignment: CDR1 MNHEY and CDR2 SVGAGI. The CDR3 has 16 residues. The DNA of the CDR3 is TGTGCCAGCAGTTACGCTAGAATTGACAGCAAAAACATCCAGTACTTC. The encoded protein is CASSYARIDSKNIQYF.

The J gene is TRBJ1-2, the V gene TRBV4-1; no reliable D call. CDR3 size: 13 residues. Looked up from germline, CDR1 is MGHRA and CDR2 is YSYEKL. The ends were cut back, 4 bases at V and 5 bases at J, with 11 bases in the middle. CDR3 loop: CASSLGGPYGYTF. As DNA, the CDR3 is TGCGCCAGCAGCCTCGGAGGCCCTTATGGCTACACCTTC.

This chain uses TRBV4-1 with TRBJ2-4; D perhaps matches TRBD1 (5 bases). This CDR3 is built from 16 residues. Trimming shortened V by 2 bases and J by 1 base, and 12 bases separated the two germline ends. CDR1 MGHRA and CDR2 YSYEKL come from the germline V gene. The CDR3 DNA reads TGCGCCAGCAGCCAATGGGAATCAGGGGCCAAAAACATTCAGTACTTC. This translates into CASSQWESGAKNIQYF.

J is TRBJ1-1 and V is TRBV19, with D tentatively TRBD1 (6 bases). CDR3 length: 14 amino acids. Trimming stripped 4 bases from V and 3 bases from J, with 12 bases between. Per germline, CDR1 LNHDA and CDR2 SQIVND (reference sequence). The chain's CDR3 is CASSKQGRDTEAFF. CDR3 nucleotide sequence: TGTGCCAGTAGTAAACAGGGTCGGGACACTGAAGCTTTCTTT.

J is TRBJ2-7 and V is TRBV7-2, with 8 bases identical to TRBD1. Trimming took 5 bases from V and 2 from J; bases not matched to a gene: 5. This CDR3 is built from 14 residues. Germline V CDR1 and CDR2: SGHTA, FQGNSA. CDR3 nucleotides: TGTGCCAGCAGCCCTGGGACAGGAGCCTACGAGCAGTACTTC. It codes for CASSPGTGAYEQYF.

The chain has TRBV5-1 and TRBJ1-1; possibly TRBD1 for D (6 bases). CDR1 SGHRS and CDR2 YFSETQ come from the germline V gene. The CDR3 contains 14 residues. The germline V and J ends were trimmed by 3 bases and 3 bases, with 12 bases remaining between them. CDR3 in DNA: TGCGCCAGCAGCTCCCAGGGGATGTACACTGAAGCTTTCTTT. Translated: CASSSQGMYTEAFF.

The rearrangement links TRBV2 to TRBJ2-5; D gene unclear. Trimming cost V 6 bases and J 1 base, with 6 bases left between them. CDR3 length equals 12 residues. The germline V gene encodes CDR1 SNHLY and CDR2 FYNNEI. This chain's CDR3 is CASRYSQETQYF. The CDR3 coding sequence is TGTGCCAGCAGGTATAGCCAAGAGACCCAGTACTTC. The full variable domain, completed using reference TRBV2 and TRBJ2-5, is EPEVTQTPSHQVTQMGQEVILRCVPISNHLYFYWYRQILGQKVEFLVSFYNNEISEKSEIFDDQFSVERPDGSNFTLKIRSTKLEDSAMYFCASRYSQETQYFGPGTRLLVL.

The chain links TRBV7-9 to TRBJ1-6, with 10 bases matching TRBD1. CDR3 length equals 15 residues. V was clipped by 5 bases and J by 7 bases; unmatched bases: 5. Germline values: CDR1 SEHNR, CDR2 FQNEAQ (reference sequence). Here the CDR3 DNA reads TGTGCCAGCAGCAGGGACAGGGGACAGAATTCACCCCTCCACTTT. Its protein product is CASSRDRGQNSPLHF. The whole variable domain, remainder taken from reference TRBV7-9 and TRBJ1-6, is DTGVSQNPRHKITKRGQNVTFRCDPISEHNRLYWYRQTLGQGPEFLTYFQNEAQLEKSRLLSDRFSAERPKGSFSTLEIQRTEQGDSAMYLCASSRDRGQNSPLHFGNGTRLTVT.

This chain uses TRBV5-6 with TRBJ2-2; D call uncertain. The CDR3 runs 16 residues. V was trimmed by 6 bases and J by 2 bases, leaving 17 bases between them. Germline CDR1 and CDR2: SGHDT and YYEEEE. The CDR3 loop reads CASTLLLSLNTGELFF. The DNA of the CDR3 is TGTGCCAGCACCCTACTATTGTCCCTTAACACCGGGGAGCTGTTTTTT.

The chain recombines TRBV6-5 with TRBJ1-2, with a weak D call TRBD1 (6 bases). The germline V gene has CDR1 MNHEY and CDR2 SVGAGI. The CDR3 loop spans 13 amino acids. With 6 bases removed from V and 8 bases from J, the gap between germline ends came to 16 bases. The CDR3 loop is CASRTGTTLGYTF. CDR3 DNA sequence: TGTGCCAGCAGGACCGGGACAACCTTAGGCTACACCTTC.

The chain carries TRBV19 and TRBJ1-1; D possibly corresponds to TRBD1 (6 bases). CDR1 and CDR2 from the germline V gene are LNHDA and SQIVND (reference sequence). CDR3 length: 12 residues. V gave up 3 bases and J gave up 8 bases, with 10 bases separating them. In DNA form, the CDR3 reads TGTGCCAGTAGTATCCCCCAGGGGGAAGCTTTCTTT. Translation gives CASSIPQGEAFF. Combining the CDR3 with reference TRBV19 and TRBJ1-1 gives the whole variable domain DGGITQSPKYLFRKEGQNVTLSCEQNLNHDAMYWYRQDPGQGLRLIYYSQIVNDFQKGDIAEGYSVSREKKESFPLTVTSAQKNPTAFYLCASSIPQGEAFFGQGTRLTVV.

The rearrangement uses TRBV6-5 and TRBJ2-1; 8 bases align to TRBD1. V was clipped by 6 bases and J by 4 bases; unmatched bases: 8. Germline CDR1 MNHEY, CDR2 SVGAGI. The CDR3 extends over 15 amino acids. In nucleotides, the CDR3 is TGTGCCAGCAGCCCGGGACAGGCGGCGTACAATGAGCAGTTCTTC. Translating it yields CASSPGQAAYNEQFF.

The chain links TRBV29-1 to TRBJ2-3; the D gene is possibly TRBD2 (7 bases). This CDR3 has 13 residues. Germline CDR1 reads SQVTM; CDR2 reads ANQGSEA. Trimming cost V 4 bases and J 6 bases, with 14 bases left between them. The CDR3 sequence: CSVGGGPGDTQYF. CDR3 nucleotide sequence: TGCAGCGTTGGGGGGGGGCCGGGCGATACGCAGTATTTT.